The 14 T cell receptor beta chains in this list originate from one sample, sequenced in a study of blood T cell repertoires in COVID-19. The protocol was immunoSEQ multiplex PCR, while the TCRdb copy is restricted to in-frame clones and leaves out a portion. The sample holds about 100,000 clones, 80% to 90% seen once. The sample was peripheral blood. The origin of the receptors is a man between 60 and 75 years old with acute or convalescent COVID-19.

This rearrangement joins TRBV2 to TRBJ1-2, with D unclear. V lost 6 bases and J lost 7, with 9 bases in between. The CDR3 loop spans 11 amino acids. CDR1 is SNHLY and CDR2 is FYNNEI in the germline V gene. The CDR3 bases are TGTGCCAGCAGGCCCCCAGTTGGCTACACCTTC. As protein: CASRPPVGYTF.

The genes are TRBV6-2 or TRBV6-3 and TRBJ1-5, with D uncertain. Trimming removed 2 bases from V and 0 bases from J, with 14 bases in between. The germline CDR1 and CDR2 sequences are MNHEY and SVGEGT. The CDR3 has 17 amino acids. CDR3 sequence: CASSYRPRGSSNQPQHF. As DNA, the CDR3 is TGTGCCAGCAGTTACAGGCCACGGGGAAGTAGCAATCAGCCCCAGCATTTT.

This chain uses TRBV15 with TRBJ2-7; TRBD2 might be the D (5 bases). The ends were cut back, 3 bases at V and 6 bases at J, with 15 bases in the middle. Germline CDR1 is LNHNV and CDR2 is YYDKDF (reference sequence). The CDR3 extends over 14 amino acids. The CDR3 nucleotides read TGTGCCACCAGCAGGGGCCACGGGATACTCGAGCAGTACTTC. Its protein product is CATSRGHGILEQYF.

This rearrangement joins TRBV14 to TRBJ2-7, with 8 positions matching TRBD1. V shed 5 bases, J shed 5 bases, and the junction held 11 bases outside the gene matches. Germline V gene sequence: CDR1 SGHDN, CDR2 FVKESK. The CDR3 consists of 15 residues. The CDR3 here is CASSNRNTGGNEQYF. The DNA for the CDR3 is TGTGCCAGCAGCAATAGGAATACAGGGGGTAACGAGCAGTACTTC.

This sequence joins TRBV2 and TRBJ1-3; D remains ambiguous. Germline V gene lookup returns CDR1 SNHLY and CDR2 FYNNEI. The V end lost 9 bases, the J end lost 5 bases, and 11 bases lay between the germline ends. This CDR3 comprises 12 residues. CDR3 DNA: TGTGCCAGGGAGAGGGAGAGAAACACCATATATTTT. It is translated as CARERERNTIYF.

J is TRBJ1-5 and V is TRBV3-1 (or the pseudogene TRBV3-2), with no clear D. The CDR3 is made up of 14 amino acids. CDR1 is LGHDT, CDR2 YNNKEL, per germline (reference sequence). V was clipped by 2 bases and J by 4 bases, with 9 bases between them. The CDR3 coding sequence is TGTGCCAGCAGCCAATGGTCCGGGAATCAGCCCCAGCATTTT. Translated, it gives CASSQWSGNQPQHF.

The CDR3 sequence: CASSLAYTDTQYF. The CDR3 DNA reads TGTGCCAGCAGCTTAGCCTACACAGATACGCAGTATTTT. The V gene is TRBV7-2, the J gene TRBJ2-3; no clear D gene. Germline lookup yields CDR1 SGHTA and CDR2 FQGNSA. This CDR3 contains 13 residues. V was shortened by 0 bases and J by 2 bases, with 3 bases between the two germline ends.

This chain links TRBV5-1 with TRBJ2-7, with D uncertain. The CDR3 is made up of 14 amino acids. Trimming removed 2 bases from V and 6 bases from J, with 15 bases in between. The germline CDR1 and CDR2 sequences are SGHRS and YFSETQ. In DNA, the CDR3 is TGCGCCAGCAGCTTAGAGCCTGATCCCACCGAGCAGTACTTC. Translating it yields CASSLEPDPTEQYF. Filled out from reference TRBV5-1 and TRBJ2-7, the complete variable domain reads KAGVTQTPRYLIKTRGQQVTLSCSPISGHRSVSWYQQTPGQGLQFLFEYFSETQRNKGNFPGRFSGRQFSNSRSEMNVSTLELGDSALYLCASSLEPDPTEQYFGPGTRLTVT.

This clone was observed a single time. The rearrangement uses TRBV27 and TRBJ1-5; D possibly corresponds to TRBD1 (6 bases). From germline, CDR1 is MNHEY and CDR2 SMNVEV (reference sequence). This CDR3 comprises 19 residues. The ends were cut back, 7 bases at V and 0 bases at J, with 25 bases in the middle. Written as DNA, the CDR3 is TGTGCCAGCATCTCAATTGGGGGACACACCTTTTATAGCAATCAGCCCCAGCATTTT. It encodes CASISIGGHTFYSNQPQHF.

On this clone: The identical CDR3 is also encoded by other nucleotide sequences in the sample. V is TRBV18 and J is TRBJ1-5; 11 bases match TRBD1. Germline lookup yields CDR1 KGHSH and CDR2 LQKENI. V was pared by 3 bases and J by 5 bases, with 0 bases of the junction left unmatched. There are 14 residues in the CDR3. The CDR3 DNA reads as TGTGCCAGCTCACCGGGACAGGGGGATCAGCCCCAGCATTTT. Encoded protein: CASSPGQGDQPQHF.

The chain carries TRBV7-2 and TRBJ2-7; TRBD2 is a possible D gene (5 bases). The length of the CDR3 is 13 residues. Looked up from germline, CDR1 is SGHTA and CDR2 is FQGNSA. Trimming shortened V by 6 bases and J by 0 bases, and 9 bases separated the two germline ends. Here the CDR3 reads CASRRASSYEQYF. CDR3 nucleotides: TGTGCCAGCAGGCGGGCGAGCTCCTACGAGCAGTACTTC.

V and J are TRBV10-2 and TRBJ2-5; possibly TRBD2 for D (5 bases). Trimming left V 7 bases short and J 5 bases short, with 11 bases between. Germline CDR1 WSHSY, CDR2 SAAADI. This CDR3 has 12 residues. The CDR3 DNA reads TGCGCCAGCACAAGGACTTTGGAGACCCAGTACTTC. This encodes CASTRTLETQYF.

This chain joins TRBV11-2 and TRBJ1-1, with D possibly TRBD1 on 6 matching bases. V gave up 5 bases and J gave up 1 base, with 11 bases separating them. The CDR3 is 14 amino acids. The germline gives CDR1 SGHAT, CDR2 FQNNGV. CDR3: CASSPMGQNTEAFF. The CDR3, as DNA: TGTGCCAGCAGCCCTATGGGACAGAACACTGAAGCTTTCTTT.

J is TRBJ2-3 and V is TRBV5-1; D is possibly TRBD2 (6 bases). Germline V gene data show CDR1 as SGHRS and CDR2 as YFSETQ. The length of the CDR3 is 14 residues. V was cut by 0 bases and J by 7 bases, with 12 bases left in between. CDR3 in amino acids: CASSLAGTANTQYF. CDR3 coding DNA: TGCGCCAGCAGCTTGGCTGGGACTGCTAATACGCAGTATTTT.